These T cell receptor beta chains were read from a single sample in a study of T cells after yellow fever vaccination. Via MiXCR, TCRdb re-called the 5' RACE reads, giving one row per CDR3 protein. Among under 250,000 distinct CDR3 sequences listed, 2.5% to 3.5% were seen once. The sample in question was CD4+ T cells sorted from PBMCs, obtained 10 days after the yellow fever booster vaccination. The receptor set was obtained from a man aged 18 to 35 who received the YFV17D yellow fever vaccine. Each CDR3 is given with its conserved first and last residue. A D gene is named only where the DNA matches it firmly. Size values are once, few and many counts, or a class for expanded clones, and some rows have none.

d_call: .; j_call: TRBJ2-3; clone_size: many; v_call: TRBV7-3; cdr3_nt: TGTGCCAGCAGCTTAGCAAACGGTGCAGATACGCAGTATTTT; cdr3_aa: CASSLANGADTQYF
d_call: TRBD1; j_call: TRBJ1-2; clone_size: few; v_call: TRBV28; cdr3_nt: TGTGCCAGCAGTTTCCCCCTGGGGGACAGAAACTATGGCTACACCTTC; cdr3_aa: CASSFPLGDRNYGYTF
d_call: TRBD1; j_call: TRBJ2-7; clone_size: many; v_call: TRBV20-1; cdr3_nt: TGCAGTGCTAGACCCCCTAACAGGGGTCCCGAGCAGTACTTC; cdr3_aa: CSARPPNRGPEQYF
d_call: .; j_call: TRBJ2-3; clone_size: few; v_call: TRBV11-2; cdr3_nt: TGTGCCAGCAGCCGGGACGCCCGCACAGATACGCAGTATTTT; cdr3_aa: CASSRDARTDTQYF
d_call: .; j_call: TRBJ1-1; clone_size: few; v_call: TRBV20-1; cdr3_nt: TGCAGTGCCAATGGGGGGAACACTGAAGCTTTCTTT; cdr3_aa: CSANGGNTEAFF
d_call: .; j_call: TRBJ2-3; clone_size: many; v_call: TRBV6-2/TRBV6-3; cdr3_nt: TGTGCCAGCAGACCCGACAGTCCTAGCACAGATACGCAGTATTTT; cdr3_aa: CASRPDSPSTDTQYF
d_call: .; j_call: TRBJ1-6; clone_size: .; v_call: TRBV20-1; cdr3_nt: TGCAGTGCTAGGCCAGGGGTAAACTCACCCCTCCACTTT; cdr3_aa: CSARPGVNSPLHF
d_call: .; j_call: TRBJ2-7; clone_size: few; v_call: TRBV4-3; cdr3_nt: TGCGCCAGCAGCCAAGTTTTGGGTTCTCTGCTCGAGCAGTACTTC; cdr3_aa: CASSQVLGSLLEQYF
d_call: .; j_call: TRBJ1-3; clone_size: many; v_call: TRBV5-4; cdr3_nt: TGTGCCAGCAGCTACCCCAACGGGGGTGCCCGAAACACCATATATTTT; cdr3_aa: CASSYPNGGARNTIYF
d_call: TRBD1; j_call: TRBJ2-2; clone_size: .; v_call: TRBV6-6; cdr3_nt: TGTGCCAGCAGCCCCCAAGACAGGGGGTCCGGGGAGCTGTTTTTT; cdr3_aa: CASSPQDRGSGELFF
d_call: .; j_call: TRBJ2-3; clone_size: many; v_call: TRBV7-2; cdr3_nt: TGTGCCAGCAGCTTAGTAGGGGATACGCAGTATTTT; cdr3_aa: CASSLVGDTQYF
d_call: .; j_call: TRBJ2-7; clone_size: many; v_call: TRBV12-3/TRBV12-4; cdr3_nt: TGTGCCAGCAGTTTCGGAACGTACGAGCAGTACTTC; cdr3_aa: CASSFGTYEQYF